This TCR beta chain was recovered during a study of cytomegalovirus exposure and HLA in healthy donors. Primers: 60 Vbeta forward and 13 Jbeta reverse. Generated by immunoSEQ multiplex PCR, the TCRdb table keeps only in-frame clones and is missing some. This table has under 200,000 clones, under 85% appearing once. In the case of this clone: Its antigen is unknown.

V lost 6 bases, J lost 12 bases, and 22 bases lay in between. Germline values: CDR1 SGHDT, CDR2 YYEEEE. This CDR3 has 13 amino acids. Points from the study as a whole: According to a later analysis, donors in an Asian-associated ancestry cluster reportedly had fewer N-insertions than the roughly 630-donor mean.

The TCR was taken from a woman under 30 in good health and CMV-seropositive. V is TRBV5-6 and J is TRBJ2-7; D might be TRBD2 (6 bases). Specimen: PBMCs. CDR3 sequence reads: CASIDRISGDWYF. The CDR3 nucleotides are TGTGCCAGCATCGACAGAATCTCGGGGGATTGGTACTTC.